The 16 T cell receptor beta chains listed next were all sequenced from one sample in a study of chemoradiotherapy in HPV16-positive cancers. The table came from immunoSEQ multiplex PCR; TCRdb's copy has only in-frame clones and leaves some out. The sample records approximately 4,900 clones, approximately 94% being singletons. The sample was tumor tissue, taken from a patient who underwent chemoradiotherapy. These receptors came from a human donor with HPV-associated anogenital cancer.

This clone was detected once. The rearrangement joins TRBV5-1 to TRBJ2-3; 8 positions agree with TRBD2. CDR3 length: 16 amino acids. V lost 1 base to trimming and J lost 1 base; unmatched junction nucleotides: 5. CDR1 is SGHRS and CDR2 is YFSETQ in the germline V gene. CDR3: CASSLNTAGGTDTQYF. The CDR3 DNA follows: TGCGCCAGCAGCTTGAACACAGCGGGGGGCACAGATACGCAGTATTTT.

The J gene is TRBJ2-7, the V gene TRBV19; 10 bases match TRBD1. From germline, CDR1 is LNHDA and CDR2 SQIVND (reference sequence). The junction had 9 bases not matched to a gene; V was cut back by 1 base and J by 3 bases. This CDR3 region has 17 residues. The CDR3 reads CASSIVSTGTGVYEQYF. DNA for the CDR3: TGTGCCAGTAGTATAGTTTCAACCGGGACAGGGGTCTACGAGCAGTACTTC.

The V gene is TRBV2, the J gene TRBJ2-1; D unclear. The CDR3 has 14 amino acids. Germline CDR1 and CDR2: SNHLY and FYNNEI. V shed 1 base and J shed 8 bases, with 12 bases lying between them. The DNA for the CDR3 is TGTGCCAGCAGTGAAGGGGCCCTACGGCATGAGCAGTTCTTC. Translated, it gives CASSEGALRHEQFF. Based on the CDR3 plus reference TRBV2 and TRBJ2-1, the full variable domain is EPEVTQTPSHQVTQMGQEVILRCVPISNHLYFYWYRQILGQKVEFLVSFYNNEISEKSEIFDDQFSVERPDGSNFTLKIRSTKLEDSAMYFCASSEGALRHEQFFGPGTRLTVL.

The V gene is TRBV5-1, the J gene TRBJ2-2, with no clear D. Germline V gives CDR1 SGHRS, CDR2 YFSETQ. The CDR3 is made up of 13 amino acids. Trimming stripped 0 bases from V and 6 bases from J, with 6 bases between. The CDR3 bases are TGCGCCAGCAGCTTGGACAGATCCGGGGAGCTGTTTTTT. This encodes CASSLDRSGELFF. The complete variable domain, with remaining parts taken from reference TRBV5-1 and TRBJ2-2, reads KAGVTQTPRYLIKTRGQQVTLSCSPISGHRSVSWYQQTPGQGLQFLFEYFSETQRNKGNFPGRFSGRQFSNSRSEMNVSTLELGDSALYLCASSLDRSGELFFGEGSRLTVL.

This clone is a singleton in its sample. The chain links TRBV6-1 to TRBJ2-7, with D possibly matching TRBD1 (5 bases). The germline gives CDR1 MNHNS, CDR2 SASEGT. The CDR3 has 15 residues. V was clipped by 6 bases and J by 6 bases, with 21 bases between them. CDR3 sequence reads: CASRATREYLVEQYF. In DNA form, the CDR3 reads TGTGCCAGCAGGGCAACCAGGGAATACTTGGTCGAGCAGTACTTC.

The chain has TRBV5-6 and TRBJ2-5; TRBD2 matches 7 bases. The CDR3 is 14 amino acids. CDR1 and CDR2 (germline): SGHDT, YYEEEE. Germline trimming cut 0 bases from V and 5 bases from J; bases unmatched to any gene: 4. CDR3 residues: CASSLGRGYETQYF. DNA for the CDR3: TGTGCCAGCAGCTTGGGGCGGGGGTACGAGACCCAGTACTTC. The variable domain in full, with the rest retrieved from reference TRBV5-6 and TRBJ2-5, is DAGVTQSPTHLIKTRGQQVTLRCSPKSGHDTVSWYQQALGQGPQFIFQYYEEEERQRGNFPDRFSGHQFPNYSSELNVNALLLGDSALYLCASSLGRGYETQYFGPGTRLLVL.

The V call is TRBV10-1, the J call TRBJ1-5; no reliable D call. Trimming pared 0 bases from V and 1 base from J, leaving 10 bases between. Germline CDR1 WNHNN, CDR2 SYGVQD (reference sequence). The CDR3 is made up of 16 amino acids. Here the CDR3 DNA reads TGCGCCAGCAGTGAGTCGACGGGGTACAGCAATCAGCCCCAGCATTTT. Translating gives CASSESTGYSNQPQHF.

The DNA for the CDR3 is TGTGCCACCAGCAGACCGGGACAGGGGATCCGCGAGCAGTACTTC. It yields the protein CATSRPGQGIREQYF. The rearrangement links TRBV15 to TRBJ2-7; 10 bases are shared with TRBD1. V lost 2 bases to trimming and J lost 6 bases; unmatched junction nucleotides: 7. The CDR3 runs to 15 residues. CDR1 and CDR2 (germline): LNHNV, YYDKDF (reference sequence).

This chain connects TRBV2 to TRBJ1-2, with D perhaps matching TRBD1 (6 bases). Germline V gene sequence: CDR1 SNHLY, CDR2 FYNNEI. CDR3 size: 12 residues. V gave up 3 bases and J gave up 6 bases, with 8 bases separating them. As DNA, the CDR3 is TGTGCCAGCAGTGAGCAGGGGCATGGCTACACCTTC. It codes for CASSEQGHGYTF.

The gene calls are TRBV28 and TRBJ2-7; TRBD1 matches at 9 bases. The germline V gene has CDR1 MDHEN and CDR2 SYDVKM. Unmatched junction bases numbered 9, after V lost 6 bases and J lost 3 bases. The CDR3 runs 15 residues. The CDR3, as DNA: TGTGCCAGCAGCCAAATTTACAGGGGGCTCTACGAGCAGTACTTC. This encodes CASSQIYRGLYEQYF. Looking up the rest from reference TRBV28 and TRBJ2-7 gives the full variable domain: DVKVTQSSRYLVKRTGEKVFLECVQDMDHENMFWYRQDPGLGLRLIYFSYDVKMKEKGDIPEGYSVSREKKERFSLILESASTNQTSMYLCASSQIYRGLYEQYFGPGTRLTVT.

The chain links TRBV7-2 to TRBJ1-1; D remains unclear. The germline gives CDR1 SGHTA, CDR2 FQGNSA. V was trimmed by 2 bases and J by 1 base, leaving 5 bases between them. The CDR3 consists of 13 residues. The CDR3 coding sequence is TGTGCCAGCAGCTTAACGCCGAACACTGAAGCTTTCTTT. Translated, it gives CASSLTPNTEAFF.

This clone was seen just once. J is TRBJ2-7 and V is TRBV18; the match to TRBD1 covers 10 bases. The CDR3 loop spans 13 amino acids. V gave up 5 bases and J gave up 4 bases; unmatched junction bases: 2. Germline V lookup: CDR1 KGHSH, CDR2 LQKENI. CDR3 sequence: CASSTDRGYEQYF. The DNA for the CDR3 is TGTGCCAGCTCAACGGACAGGGGGTACGAGCAGTACTTC.

J is TRBJ2-7 and V is TRBV7-2, with D unresolved. V dropped 1 base and J dropped 5 bases, with 18 bases sitting between them. This CDR3 has 16 amino acids. Germline CDR1 and CDR2: SGHTA and FQGNSA. This CDR3 reads CASSLDRVSASDEQYF. The CDR3 coding sequence is TGTGCCAGCAGCTTAGATAGGGTAAGCGCTAGTGACGAGCAGTACTTC.

V gene TRBV10-3 combines with J gene TRBJ1-2; 7 bases agree with TRBD1. The CDR3 loop spans 15 amino acids. The V gene's germline CDR1 is ENHRY and CDR2 SYGVKD. The V and J ends lost 4 bases and 0 bases, in that order; junction bases with no gene match: 5. CDR3 DNA sequence: TGTGCCATCAGTGTTCAGACAGGGTCTAACTATGGCTACACCTTC. This codes for CAISVQTGSNYGYTF.

In this sample, this clone turned up once. The chain carries TRBV18 and TRBJ2-7, with D tentatively TRBD1 (6 bases). V was clipped by 6 bases and J by 6 bases, with 12 bases between them. The CDR3 is 12 amino acids. The germline gives CDR1 KGHSH, CDR2 LQKENI. The CDR3 nucleotides are TGTGCCAGCTCGGGCCAGGGGTTCGAGCAGTACTTC. This gives the protein CASSGQGFEQYF.

The DNA of the CDR3 is TGCGCCAGCGCTGCCGAGACAGGGATGAACACTGAAGCTTTCTTT. Protein: CASAAETGMNTEAFF. This chain joins TRBV4-3 and TRBJ1-1; TRBD1 agrees at 7 bases. The CDR3 sequence is 15 residues long. Germline V gene sequence: CDR1 LGHNA, CDR2 YSLEER. Germline trimming cut 8 bases from V and 0 bases from J; bases unmatched to any gene: 9.